This TCR beta chain was captured in a study of a mutant IDH1 vaccine in newly diagnosed glioma. Study-level information: The initiation of vaccination occurred 4-6 weeks after radiotherapy alone, or with temozolomide cycles. Treated individuals were approximately 62% male and roughly 38% female, averaging 40.4 years of age. Earlier therapy was either radiotherapy, temozolomide, or both, and most got both.

Profiled with immunoSEQ multiplex PCR; TCRdb holds only in-frame clones, not every one. The sample shows fewer than 35,000 clones, approximately 80% of them seen only once. Time point described: week 35, safety follow-up. Each dose of the vaccine consisted of 300 ug of mutant IDH1 20-mer peptide, with topical imiquimod. Eight vaccinations were given in weeks 1, 3, 5, 7, 11, 15, 19 and 23. A word on this clone: Its antigen is currently unknown.

Sequences were derived from PBMCs, sampled from a glioma patient whose treatment included an IDH1 peptide vaccine. The origin of this receptor is a man aged 25-40 years with glioma.

CDR3 bases: TGTGCCAGCAGTGACCGGGGGACAGGGGGCCGCGGCTACACCTTC. This sequence encodes CASSDRGTGGRGYTF. This chain uses TRBV6-1 with TRBJ1-2, with TRBD1 matching 12 bases. The trim removed 3 bases at V and 8 bases at J, leaving 7 bases unmatched. This CDR3 is built from 15 residues. The germline gives CDR1 MNHNS, CDR2 SASEGT.